A selection of T cell receptor beta chains follows, all from one sample in a study of cytomegalovirus exposure and HLA in healthy donors. Generated by immunoSEQ multiplex PCR, the TCRdb table keeps only in-frame clones and is missing some. The sample lists some 270,000 clones; around 85% were seen once. Sequencing was performed on PBMCs. These receptors originate from a woman aged 18 to 35 in good health and CMV-seronegative. CDR3s include the opening cysteine and the closing phenylalanine or tryptophan. D genes are given only for firm matches. Size is omitted from some rows. Given values are once, few, many or a class for expanded clones.

J gene,clone size,V gene,D gene,CDR3 protein,CDR3 DNA
TRBJ2-1,.,TRBV6-5,.,CASSYSSTQSQFF,TGTGCCAGCAGTTACTCTTCGACACAGTCGCAGTTCTTC
TRBJ1-1,once,TRBV29-1,.,CSAESGGTEAFF,TGCAGCGCCGAATCCGGGGGCACTGAAGCTTTCTTT
TRBJ1-2,.,TRBV21-1,.,CASSKGRFRGYTF,TGTGCCAGCAGCAAAGGGAGATTCAGAGGCTACACCTTC
TRBJ2-7,.,TRBV4-1,TRBD1,CASSQGNRGFSYEQYF,TGCGCCAGCAGCCAAGGAAACAGGGGGTTCTCCTACGAGCAGTACTTC
TRBJ2-1,once,TRBV5-1,TRBD1,CASSASRDSPYPNEQFF,TGCGCCAGCAGCGCCTCCCGGGACAGCCCGTACCCCAATGAGCAGTTCTTC
TRBJ2-7,.,TRBV5-1,.,CASSFSLPAGASSYEQYF,TGCGCCAGCAGCTTCTCTCTCCCCGCGGGCGCTAGCTCCTACGAGCAGTACTTC
TRBJ1-2,.,TRBV5-1,.,CASSLDWGPNYGYTF,TGCGCCAGCAGCTTGGATTGGGGGCCTAACTATGGCTACACCTTC
TRBJ2-3,.,TRBV6-4,.,CASSREFADTQYF,TGTGCCAGCAGTCGGGAGTTTGCAGATACGCAGTATTTT
TRBJ1-1,.,TRBV9,.,CASSRVNTEAFF,TGTGCCAGCAGCCGCGTCAACACTGAAGCTTTCTTT
TRBJ2-5,.,TRBV5-1,.,CASGEVGETQYF,TGCGCCAGCGGAGAGGTCGGAGAGACCCAGTACTTC
TRBJ1-1,once,TRBV5-1,.,CASSPGGSMNTEAFF,TGCGCCAGCAGCCCGGGAGGAAGCATGAACACTGAAGCTTTCTTT
TRBJ1-3,.,TRBV27,.,CASSFKSLIRSGNTIYF,TGTGCCAGCAGTTTTAAGTCCCTTATCAGATCTGGAAACACCATATATTTT
TRBJ2-1,.,TRBV6-5,.,CASSLQGRSSYNEQFF,TGTGCCAGCAGTTTACAGGGGAGGAGCTCCTACAATGAGCAGTTCTTC
TRBJ1-5,.,TRBV18,.,CASSPEPSNQPQHF,TGTGCCAGCTCACCAGAGCCCAGCAATCAGCCCCAGCATTTT
TRBJ2-7,.,TRBV27,.,CASSLVEGSIYEQYF,TGTGCCAGCAGTTTAGTGGAGGGGTCCATCTACGAGCAGTACTTC